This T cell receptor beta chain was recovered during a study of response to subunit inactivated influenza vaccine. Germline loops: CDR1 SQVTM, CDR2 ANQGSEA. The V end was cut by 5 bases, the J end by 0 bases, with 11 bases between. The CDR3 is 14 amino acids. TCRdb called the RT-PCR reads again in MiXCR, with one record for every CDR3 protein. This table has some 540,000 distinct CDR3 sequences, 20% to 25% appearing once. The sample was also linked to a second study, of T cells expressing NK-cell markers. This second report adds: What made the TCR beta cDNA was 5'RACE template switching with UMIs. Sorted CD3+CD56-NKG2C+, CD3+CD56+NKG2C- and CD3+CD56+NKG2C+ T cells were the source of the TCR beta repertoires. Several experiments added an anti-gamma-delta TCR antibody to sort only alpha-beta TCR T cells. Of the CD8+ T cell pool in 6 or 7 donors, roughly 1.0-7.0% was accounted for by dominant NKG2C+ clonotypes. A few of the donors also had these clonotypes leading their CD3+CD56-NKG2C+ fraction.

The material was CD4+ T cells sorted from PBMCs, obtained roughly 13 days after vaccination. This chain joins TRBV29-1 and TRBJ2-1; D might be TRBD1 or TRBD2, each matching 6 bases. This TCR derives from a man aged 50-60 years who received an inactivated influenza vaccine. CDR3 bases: TGCAGCGTTACCGGAGGGGGCTCCTACAATGAGCAGTTCTTC. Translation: CSVTGGGSYNEQFF.